This T cell receptor beta chain was captured in a study of cytomegalovirus exposure and HLA in healthy donors. Broader study findings: Excluded: some indistinguishable V segments such as TRBV6-2 and TRBV6-3. Compared with the roughly 700-donor mean, an Asian-associated ancestry cluster reportedly had fewer N-insertions, according to a later analysis.

Comments on this clone: Its target is not known.

Germline V gene sequence: CDR1 GTSNPN, CDR2 SVGIG (reference sequence). J lost 7 bases, V lost 3 bases, and 9 bases had no gene match. The CDR3 length is 14 residues. Healthy bone marrow donors made up the donors. With 60 Vbeta and 13 Jbeta primers, the PCR was carried out. Libraries were prepared by immunoSEQ multiplex PCR; TCRdb keeps only in-frame clonotypes and omits some of them. The top ten hold 1.5% to 2% of the sample, which has some 180,000 clones, around four fifths seen once. The chain has TRBV30 and TRBJ1-5; 7 bases line up with TRBD1. This sequence originates from a woman aged 30 to 39 in good health and CMV-seronegative. The sequenced sample was PBMCs. CDR3 amino acids: CAWRARGDTQPQHF. CDR3 DNA: TGTGCCTGGAGGGCCAGGGGGGATACACAGCCCCAGCATTTT.